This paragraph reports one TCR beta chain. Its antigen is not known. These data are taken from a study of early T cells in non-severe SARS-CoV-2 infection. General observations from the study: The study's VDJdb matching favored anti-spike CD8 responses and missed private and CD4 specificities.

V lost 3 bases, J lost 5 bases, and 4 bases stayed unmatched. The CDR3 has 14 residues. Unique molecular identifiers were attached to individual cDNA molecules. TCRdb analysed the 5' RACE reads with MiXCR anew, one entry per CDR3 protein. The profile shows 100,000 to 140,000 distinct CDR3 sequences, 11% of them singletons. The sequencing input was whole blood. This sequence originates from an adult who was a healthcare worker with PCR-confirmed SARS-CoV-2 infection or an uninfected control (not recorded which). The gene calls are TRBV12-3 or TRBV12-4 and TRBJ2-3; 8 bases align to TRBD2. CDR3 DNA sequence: TGTGCCAGCAGTTTTAGCGGGACGGAAGATACGCAGTATTTT. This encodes CASSFSGTEDTQYF.